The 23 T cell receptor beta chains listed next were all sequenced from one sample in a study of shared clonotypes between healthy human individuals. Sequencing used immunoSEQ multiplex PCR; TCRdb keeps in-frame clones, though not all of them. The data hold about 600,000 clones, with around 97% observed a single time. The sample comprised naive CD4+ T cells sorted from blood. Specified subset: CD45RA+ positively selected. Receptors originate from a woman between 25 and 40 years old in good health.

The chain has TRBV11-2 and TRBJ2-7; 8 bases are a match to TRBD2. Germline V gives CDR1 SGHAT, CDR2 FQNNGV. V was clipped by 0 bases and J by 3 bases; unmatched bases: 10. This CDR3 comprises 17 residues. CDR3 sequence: CASSLDVGRADHYEQYF. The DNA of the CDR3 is TGTGCCAGCAGCTTAGATGTCGGGAGGGCCGATCACTACGAGCAGTACTTC.

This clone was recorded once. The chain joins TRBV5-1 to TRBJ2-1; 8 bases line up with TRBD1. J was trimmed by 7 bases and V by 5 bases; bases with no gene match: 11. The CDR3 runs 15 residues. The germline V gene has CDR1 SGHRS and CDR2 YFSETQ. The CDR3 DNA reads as TGCGCCAGCAGTCCAGGACAGGGCAAGTGGAATGAGCAGTTCTTC. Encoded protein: CASSPGQGKWNEQFF.

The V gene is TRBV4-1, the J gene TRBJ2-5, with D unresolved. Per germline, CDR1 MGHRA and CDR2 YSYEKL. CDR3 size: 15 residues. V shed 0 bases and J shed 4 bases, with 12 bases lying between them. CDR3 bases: TGCGCCAGCAGCCAAGAAGGGTGGGCCGGAGAGACCCAGTACTTC. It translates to CASSQEGWAGETQYF.

The CDR3 region is CASSMDRGGWQPQHF. CDR3 bases: TGTGCCAGCAGCATGGACAGGGGAGGTTGGCAGCCCCAGCATTTT. J is TRBJ1-5 and V is TRBV2; TRBD1 matches at 9 bases. The germline V gene encodes CDR1 SNHLY and CDR2 FYNNEI. Losses at the gene ends were 6 bases for V and 7 bases for J; bases not matched to a gene: 10. The CDR3 runs to 15 residues.

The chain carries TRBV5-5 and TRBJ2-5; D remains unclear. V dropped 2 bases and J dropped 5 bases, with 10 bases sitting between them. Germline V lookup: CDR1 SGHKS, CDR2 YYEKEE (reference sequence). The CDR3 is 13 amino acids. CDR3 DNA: TGTGCCAGCAGCTTTTCTTCTGTGGAGACCCAGTACTTC. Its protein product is CASSFSSVETQYF.

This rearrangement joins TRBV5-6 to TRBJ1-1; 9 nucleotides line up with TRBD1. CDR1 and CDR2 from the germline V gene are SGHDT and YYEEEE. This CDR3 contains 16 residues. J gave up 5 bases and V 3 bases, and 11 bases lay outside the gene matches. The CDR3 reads CASSSLMTGGRTEAFF. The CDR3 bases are TGTGCCAGCAGCTCGCTTATGACAGGGGGGCGGACTGAAGCTTTCTTT.

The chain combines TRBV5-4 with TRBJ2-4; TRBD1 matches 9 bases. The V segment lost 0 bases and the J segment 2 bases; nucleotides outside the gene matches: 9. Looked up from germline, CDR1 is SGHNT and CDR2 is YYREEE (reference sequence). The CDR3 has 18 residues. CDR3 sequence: CASSLATGGLLPKNIQYF. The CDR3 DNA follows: TGTGCCAGCAGCTTGGCAACAGGGGGCCTGTTACCCAAAAACATTCAGTACTTC.

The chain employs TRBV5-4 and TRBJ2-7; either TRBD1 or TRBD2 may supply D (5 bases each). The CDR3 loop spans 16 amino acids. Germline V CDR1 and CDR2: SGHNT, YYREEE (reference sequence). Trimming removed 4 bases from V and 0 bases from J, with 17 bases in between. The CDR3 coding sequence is TGTGCCAGCAGCGGACCCGGGACCCAGAGCTCCTACGAGCAGTACTTC. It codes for CASSGPGTQSSYEQYF.

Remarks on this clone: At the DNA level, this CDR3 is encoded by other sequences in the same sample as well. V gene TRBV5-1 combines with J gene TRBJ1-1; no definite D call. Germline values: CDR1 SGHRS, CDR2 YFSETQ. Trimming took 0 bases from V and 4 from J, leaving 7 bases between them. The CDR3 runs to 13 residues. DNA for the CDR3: TGCGCCAGCAGCTTGGTTGGCAGCACTGAAGCTTTCTTT. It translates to CASSLVGSTEAFF.

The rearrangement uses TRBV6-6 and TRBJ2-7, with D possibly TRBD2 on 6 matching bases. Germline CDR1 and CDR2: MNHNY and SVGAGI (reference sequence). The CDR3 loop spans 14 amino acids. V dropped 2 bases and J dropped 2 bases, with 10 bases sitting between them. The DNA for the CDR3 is TGTGCCAGCAGTTACGGGCGGGAAGCCTACGAGCAGTACTTC. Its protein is CASSYGREAYEQYF.

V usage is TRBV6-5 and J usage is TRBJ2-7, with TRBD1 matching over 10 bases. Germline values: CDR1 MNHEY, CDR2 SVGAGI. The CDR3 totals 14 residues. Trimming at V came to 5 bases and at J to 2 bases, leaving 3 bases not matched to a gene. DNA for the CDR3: TGTGCCAGCAGTCGGGACAGGGGCACCTACGAGCAGTACTTC. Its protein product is CASSRDRGTYEQYF.

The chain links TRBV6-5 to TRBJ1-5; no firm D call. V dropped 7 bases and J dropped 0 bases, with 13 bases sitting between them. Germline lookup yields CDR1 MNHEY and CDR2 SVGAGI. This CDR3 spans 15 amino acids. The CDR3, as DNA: TGTGCCAGCACCCCCTTCCGGGATAGCAATCAGCCCCAGCATTTT. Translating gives CASTPFRDSNQPQHF.

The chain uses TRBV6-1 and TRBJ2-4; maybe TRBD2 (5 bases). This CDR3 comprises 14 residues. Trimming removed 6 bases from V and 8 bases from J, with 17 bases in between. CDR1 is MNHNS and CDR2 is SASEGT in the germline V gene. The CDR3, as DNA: TGTGCCAGCAGGAGTGGAATAGTGAGGGACATTCAGTACTTC. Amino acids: CASRSGIVRDIQYF.

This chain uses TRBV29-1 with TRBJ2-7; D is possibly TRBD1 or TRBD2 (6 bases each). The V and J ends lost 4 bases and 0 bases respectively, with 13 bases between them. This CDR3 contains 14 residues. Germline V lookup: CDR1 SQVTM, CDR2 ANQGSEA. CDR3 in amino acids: CSVGGASASYEQYF. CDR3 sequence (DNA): TGCAGCGTTGGGGGGGCTAGCGCCTCCTACGAGCAGTACTTC.

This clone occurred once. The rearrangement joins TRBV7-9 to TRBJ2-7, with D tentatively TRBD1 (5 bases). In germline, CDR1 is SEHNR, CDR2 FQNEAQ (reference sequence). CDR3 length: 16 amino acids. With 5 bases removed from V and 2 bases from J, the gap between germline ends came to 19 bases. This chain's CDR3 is CASSLLIPRDTYEQYF. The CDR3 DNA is TGTGCCAGCAGCCTACTAATCCCCAGGGATACCTACGAGCAGTACTTC. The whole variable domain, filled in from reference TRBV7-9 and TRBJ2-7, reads DTGVSQNPRHKITKRGQNVTFRCDPISEHNRLYWYRQTLGQGPEFLTYFQNEAQLEKSRLLSDRFSAERPKGSFSTLEIQRTEQGDSAMYLCASSLLIPRDTYEQYFGPGTRLTVT.

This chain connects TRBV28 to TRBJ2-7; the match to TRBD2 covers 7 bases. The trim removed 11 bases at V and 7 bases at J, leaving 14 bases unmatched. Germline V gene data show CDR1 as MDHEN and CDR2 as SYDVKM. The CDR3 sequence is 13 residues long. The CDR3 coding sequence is TGTGCCGCCACTGGGGAGGGGTTTTGGGAGCAGTACTTC. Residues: CAATGEGFWEQYF.

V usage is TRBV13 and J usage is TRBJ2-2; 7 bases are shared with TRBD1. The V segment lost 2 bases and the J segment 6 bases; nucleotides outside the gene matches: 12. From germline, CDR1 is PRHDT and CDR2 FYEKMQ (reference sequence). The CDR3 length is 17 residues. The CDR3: CASSLFIGTDNSGELFF. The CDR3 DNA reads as TGTGCCAGCAGCTTATTTATCGGGACAGACAACTCCGGGGAGCTGTTTTTT.

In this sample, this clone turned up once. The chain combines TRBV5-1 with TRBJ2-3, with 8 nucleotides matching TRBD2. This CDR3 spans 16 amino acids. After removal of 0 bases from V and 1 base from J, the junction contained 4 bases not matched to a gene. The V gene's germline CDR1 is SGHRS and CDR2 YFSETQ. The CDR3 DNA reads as TGCGCCAGCAGCTTGGCAGCGGGAGTGGGCACAGATACGCAGTATTTT. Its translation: CASSLAAGVGTDTQYF.

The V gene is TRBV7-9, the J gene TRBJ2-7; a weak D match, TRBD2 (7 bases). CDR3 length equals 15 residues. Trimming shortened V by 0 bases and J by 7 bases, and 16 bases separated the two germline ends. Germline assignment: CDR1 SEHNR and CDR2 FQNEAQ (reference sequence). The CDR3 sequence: CASSLATGRGGEQYF. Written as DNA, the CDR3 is TGTGCCAGCAGCTTAGCGACGGGCAGGGGAGGGGAGCAGTACTTC.

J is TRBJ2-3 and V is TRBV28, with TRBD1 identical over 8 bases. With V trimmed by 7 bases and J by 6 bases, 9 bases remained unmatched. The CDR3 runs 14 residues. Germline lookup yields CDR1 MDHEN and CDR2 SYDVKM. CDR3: CASTGQGMADTQYF. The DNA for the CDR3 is TGTGCCAGCACAGGACAGGGAATGGCGGATACGCAGTATTTT.

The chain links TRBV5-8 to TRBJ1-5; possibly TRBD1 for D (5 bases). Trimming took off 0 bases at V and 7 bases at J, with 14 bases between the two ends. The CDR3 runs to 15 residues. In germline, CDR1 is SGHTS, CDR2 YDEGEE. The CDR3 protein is CASSLEGRVWQPQHF. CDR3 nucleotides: TGTGCCAGCAGCTTGGAGGGCAGGGTGTGGCAGCCCCAGCATTTT.

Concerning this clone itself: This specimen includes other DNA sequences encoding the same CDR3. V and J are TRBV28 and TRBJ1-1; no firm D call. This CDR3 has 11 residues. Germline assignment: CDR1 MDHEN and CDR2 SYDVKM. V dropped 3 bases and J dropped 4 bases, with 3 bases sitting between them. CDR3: CASSFVTEAFF. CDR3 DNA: TGTGCCAGCAGTTTTGTCACTGAAGCTTTCTTT. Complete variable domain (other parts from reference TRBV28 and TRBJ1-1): DVKVTQSSRYLVKRTGEKVFLECVQDMDHENMFWYRQDPGLGLRLIYFSYDVKMKEKGDIPEGYSVSREKKERFSLILESASTNQTSMYLCASSFVTEAFFGQGTRLTVV.

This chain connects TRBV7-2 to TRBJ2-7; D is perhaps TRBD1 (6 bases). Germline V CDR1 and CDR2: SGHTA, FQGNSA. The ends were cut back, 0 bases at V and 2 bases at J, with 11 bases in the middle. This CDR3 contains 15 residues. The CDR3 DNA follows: TGTGCCAGCAGCTTAGCTCCCGGGACAACCTACGAGCAGTACTTC. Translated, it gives CASSLAPGTTYEQYF.